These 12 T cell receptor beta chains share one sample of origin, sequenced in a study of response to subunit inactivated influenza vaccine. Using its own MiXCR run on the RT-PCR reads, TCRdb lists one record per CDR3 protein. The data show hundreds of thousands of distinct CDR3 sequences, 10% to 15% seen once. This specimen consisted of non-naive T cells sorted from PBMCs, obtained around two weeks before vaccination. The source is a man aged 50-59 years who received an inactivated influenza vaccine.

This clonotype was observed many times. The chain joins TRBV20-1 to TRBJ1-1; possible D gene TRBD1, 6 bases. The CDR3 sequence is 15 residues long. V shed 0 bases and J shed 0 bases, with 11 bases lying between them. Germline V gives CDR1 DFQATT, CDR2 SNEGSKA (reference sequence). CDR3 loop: CSAREAGALNTEAFF. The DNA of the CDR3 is TGCAGTGCTAGAGAGGCAGGGGCGCTGAACACTGAAGCTTTCTTT.

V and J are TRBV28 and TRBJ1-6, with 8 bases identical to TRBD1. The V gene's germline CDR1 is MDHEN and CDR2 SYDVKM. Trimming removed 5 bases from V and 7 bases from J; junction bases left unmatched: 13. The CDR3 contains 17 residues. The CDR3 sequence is CASSIHSQGGPNSPLHF. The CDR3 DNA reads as TGTGCCAGCAGTATCCACTCACAGGGGGGACCGAATTCACCCCTCCACTTT.

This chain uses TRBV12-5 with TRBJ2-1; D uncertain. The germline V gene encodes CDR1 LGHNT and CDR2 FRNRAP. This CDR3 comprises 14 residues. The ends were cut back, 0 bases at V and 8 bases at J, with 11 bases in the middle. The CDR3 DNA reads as TGTGCTAGTGGTTTGGTACCCGGCGGCGATGAGCAGTTCTTC. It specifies CASGLVPGGDEQFF.

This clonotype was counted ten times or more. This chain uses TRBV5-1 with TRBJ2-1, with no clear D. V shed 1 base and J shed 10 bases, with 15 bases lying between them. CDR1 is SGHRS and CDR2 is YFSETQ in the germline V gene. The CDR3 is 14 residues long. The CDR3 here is CASSLRLGQDEQFF. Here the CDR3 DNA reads TGCGCCAGCAGCTTGAGGCTCGGCCAAGACGAGCAGTTCTTC.

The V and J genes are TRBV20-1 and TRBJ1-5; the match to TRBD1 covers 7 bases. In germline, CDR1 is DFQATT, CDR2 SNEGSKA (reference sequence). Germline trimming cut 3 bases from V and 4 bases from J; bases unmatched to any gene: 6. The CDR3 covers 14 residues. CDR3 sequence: CSARGLTGNQPQHF. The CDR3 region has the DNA TGCAGTGCTAGGGGCTTGACAGGGAATCAGCCCCAGCATTTT.

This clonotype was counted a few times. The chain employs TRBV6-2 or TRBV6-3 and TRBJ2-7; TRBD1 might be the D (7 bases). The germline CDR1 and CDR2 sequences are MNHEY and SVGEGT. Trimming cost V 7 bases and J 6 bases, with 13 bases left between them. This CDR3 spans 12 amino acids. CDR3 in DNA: TGTGCCAGCAAGTGGCAGGGGGGCGAGCAGTACTTC. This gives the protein CASKWQGGEQYF.

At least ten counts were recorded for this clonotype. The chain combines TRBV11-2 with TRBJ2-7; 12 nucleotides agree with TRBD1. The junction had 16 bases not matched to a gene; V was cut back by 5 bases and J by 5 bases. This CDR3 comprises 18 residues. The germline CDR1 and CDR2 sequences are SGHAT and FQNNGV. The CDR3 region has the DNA TGTGCCAGCAGCCAGGGACAGGGGGCTACGCTAGGGTTTAACGAGCAGTACTTC. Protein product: CASSQGQGATLGFNEQYF.

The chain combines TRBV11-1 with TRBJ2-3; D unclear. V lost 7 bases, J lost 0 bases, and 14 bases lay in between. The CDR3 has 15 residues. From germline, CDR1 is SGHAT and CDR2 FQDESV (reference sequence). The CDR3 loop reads CASTLTASSTDTQYF. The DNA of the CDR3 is TGTGCCAGCACACTTACGGCTAGTAGCACAGATACGCAGTATTTT.

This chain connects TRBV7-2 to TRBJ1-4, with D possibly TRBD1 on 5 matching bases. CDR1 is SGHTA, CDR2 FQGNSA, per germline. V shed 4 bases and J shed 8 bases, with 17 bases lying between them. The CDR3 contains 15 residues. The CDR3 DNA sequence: TGTGCCAGCAGCTCCAGCGGGGCCCGGGTCGAAAAACTGTTTTTT. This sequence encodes CASSSSGARVEKLFF.

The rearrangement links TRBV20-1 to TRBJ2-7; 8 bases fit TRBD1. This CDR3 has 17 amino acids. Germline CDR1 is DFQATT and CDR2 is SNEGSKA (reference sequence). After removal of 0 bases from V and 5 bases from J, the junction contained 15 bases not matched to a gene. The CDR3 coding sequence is TGCAGTGCTAGAGATTCTCGCCAGGGGGCGTTAAGAAACGAGCAGTACTTC. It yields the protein CSARDSRQGALRNEQYF.

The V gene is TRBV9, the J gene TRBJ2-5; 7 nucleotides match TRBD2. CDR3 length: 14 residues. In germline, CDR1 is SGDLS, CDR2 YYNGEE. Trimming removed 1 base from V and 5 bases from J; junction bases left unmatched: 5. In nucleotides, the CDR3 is TGTGCCAGCAGCGTAAGCATGGGAGGGGAGACCCAGTACTTC. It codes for CASSVSMGGETQYF.

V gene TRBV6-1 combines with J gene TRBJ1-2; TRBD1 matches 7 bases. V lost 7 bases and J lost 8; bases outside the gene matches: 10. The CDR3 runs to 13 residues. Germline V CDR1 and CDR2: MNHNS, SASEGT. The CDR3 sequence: CASTIDRARGYTF. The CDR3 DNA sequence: TGTGCCAGCACGATCGACAGGGCAAGAGGCTACACCTTC.